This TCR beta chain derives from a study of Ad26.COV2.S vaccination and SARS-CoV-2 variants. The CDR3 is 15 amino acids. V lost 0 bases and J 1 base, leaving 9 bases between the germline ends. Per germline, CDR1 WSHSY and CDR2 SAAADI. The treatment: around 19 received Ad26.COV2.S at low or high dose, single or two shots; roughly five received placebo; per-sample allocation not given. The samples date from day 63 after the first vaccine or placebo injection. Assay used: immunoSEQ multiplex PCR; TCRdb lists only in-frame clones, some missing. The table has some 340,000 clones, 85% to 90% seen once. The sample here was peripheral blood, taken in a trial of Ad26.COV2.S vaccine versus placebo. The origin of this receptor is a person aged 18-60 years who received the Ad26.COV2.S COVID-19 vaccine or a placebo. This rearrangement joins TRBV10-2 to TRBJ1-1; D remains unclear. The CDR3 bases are TGCGCCAGCAGTGAGTCATTAGGATGGAACACTGAAGCTTTCTTT. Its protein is CASSESLGWNTEAFF.